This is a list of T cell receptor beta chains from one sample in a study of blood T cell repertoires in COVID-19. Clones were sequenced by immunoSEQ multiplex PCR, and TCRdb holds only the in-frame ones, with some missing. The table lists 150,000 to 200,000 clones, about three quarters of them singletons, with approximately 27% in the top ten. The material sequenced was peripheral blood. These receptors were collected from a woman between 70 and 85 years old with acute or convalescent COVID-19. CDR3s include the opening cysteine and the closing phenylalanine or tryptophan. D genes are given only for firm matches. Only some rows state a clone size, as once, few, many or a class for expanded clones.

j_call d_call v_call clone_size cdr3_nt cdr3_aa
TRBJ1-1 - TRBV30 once TGTGCCTGGAGCGGAATCCGACAACAGGGCTTAAACACTGAAGCTTTCTTT CAWSGIRQQGLNTEAFF
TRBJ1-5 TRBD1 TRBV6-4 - TGTGCCAGCACTCCGGAGGACAGGATTCAGCCCCAGCATTTT CASTPEDRIQPQHF
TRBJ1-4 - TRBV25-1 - TGTGCCAGCAGTGACCCCCGGACAGTAAATGAAAAACTGTTTTTT CASSDPRTVNEKLFF
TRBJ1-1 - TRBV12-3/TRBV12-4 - TGTGCCAGCAGTTTAACCCAGCAGGTAAAAGCTTTCTTT CASSLTQQVKAFF
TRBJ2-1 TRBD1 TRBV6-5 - TGTGCCAGCAAGAGGTTGGGGACAGGGAACAATGAGCAGTTCTTC CASKRLGTGNNEQFF
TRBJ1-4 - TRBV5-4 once TGTGCCAGCAGCTTGGGGGGAGAAGTTTCAACTAATGAAAAACTGTTTTTT CASSLGGEVSTNEKLFF
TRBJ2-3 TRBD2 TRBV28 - TGTGCCAGCTTAATAGCGGGAGCCGTAGATACGCAGTATTTT CASLIAGAVDTQYF
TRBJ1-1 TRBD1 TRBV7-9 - TGTGCCAGCAGCTGGAGGGGGCGGGAAGCTTTCTTT CASSWRGREAFF
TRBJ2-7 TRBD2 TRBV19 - TGTGCCAGTATTCCCCCCACACCTAGCATTTCCCCACACCTAGCGGCGGCGGGAGAGCAGTACTTC CASIPPTPSISPHLAAAGEQYF
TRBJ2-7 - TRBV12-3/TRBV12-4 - TGTGCCAGCAGTTTACCGGGATCCGAGCAGTACTTC CASSLPGSEQYF
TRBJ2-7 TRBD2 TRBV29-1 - TGCAGCGTTCCAGTCTCGAGCGGGAGCTACGAGCAGTACTTC CSVPVSSGSYEQYF
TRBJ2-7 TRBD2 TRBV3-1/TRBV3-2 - TGTGCCAGCAGCCAAGCGTCTAGCGGGACGAACGAGCAGTACTTC CASSQASSGTNEQYF
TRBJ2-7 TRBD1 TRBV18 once TGTGCCAGCTCACCAAAAACCGGGACAGGGGTCTACGAGCAGTACTTC CASSPKTGTGVYEQYF
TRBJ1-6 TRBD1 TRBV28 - TGTGCCAGCAGGACGACAGGGGAGAATTCACCCCTCCACTTT CASRTTGENSPLHF
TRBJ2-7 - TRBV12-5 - TGTGCTAGTGGTTTCCAAGGGGGGGGGACGACCGAGCAGTACTTC CASGFQGGGTTEQYF
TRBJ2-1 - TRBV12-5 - TGTGCTAGTGGTTTGGTACCCGGCAGGGAGCAGTTCTTC CASGLVPGREQFF
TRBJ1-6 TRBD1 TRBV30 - TGTGCCTGGAGTGCTCCCCGGACAGGCTCTTCTTCACCCCTCCACTTT CAWSAPRTGSSSPLHF
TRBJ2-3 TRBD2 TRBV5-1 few TGCGCCAGCAGCTTGGCCACCCGCAGACTAGCGGGATCAGATACGCAGTATTTT CASSLATRRLAGSDTQYF
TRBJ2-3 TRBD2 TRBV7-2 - TGTGCCAGCAGCTTAAAAACTGGGGGGGTAACAGATACGCAGTATTTT CASSLKTGGVTDTQYF
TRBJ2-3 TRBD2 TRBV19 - TGTGCCAGTAGTCCGGGGGACTACAACACAGATACGCAGTATTTT CASSPGDYNTDTQYF
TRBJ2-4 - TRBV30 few TGTGCCTGGAAGGAGGGCCTGAGGGGAAACATTCAGTACTTC CAWKEGLRGNIQYF
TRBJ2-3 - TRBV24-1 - TGTGCCACCAGTGGCGCAGACATGGCGGATACGCAGTATTTT CATSGADMADTQYF
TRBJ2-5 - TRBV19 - TGTGCCAGTAGTATACTAGCAGGCCAAGAGACCCAGTACTTC CASSILAGQETQYF
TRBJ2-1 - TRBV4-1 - TGCGCCAGCAGCCAAGATGACGGGAGCTGGATCGGTGAGCAGTTCTTC CASSQDDGSWIGEQFF
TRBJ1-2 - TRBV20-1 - TGCAGTGCTAGTGCAGGGCTTGGCTATGGCTACACCTTC CSASAGLGYGYTF
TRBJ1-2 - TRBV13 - TGTGCCAGCAGCTTAGTTGGCAGGGCACACTATGGCTACACCTTC CASSLVGRAHYGYTF
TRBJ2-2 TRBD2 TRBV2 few TGTGCCAGCAGTGAAGGGGCGGGAGACGTGACCGGGGAGCTGTTTTTT CASSEGAGDVTGELFF
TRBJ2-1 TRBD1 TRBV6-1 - TGTGCCAGCAGAACCGGGACAGGGGGCAATGAGCAGTTCTTC CASRTGTGGNEQFF
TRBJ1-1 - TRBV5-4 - TGTGCCAGCAGCCAGTCACAGGGGAACACTGAAGCTTTCTTT CASSQSQGNTEAFF
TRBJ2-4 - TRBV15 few TGTGCCACCAGCAGTAAACTAGCCCAGTACTTC CATSSKLAQYF
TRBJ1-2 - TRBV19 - TGTGCCAGTAACCTCAGGGGAAGCTATGGCTACACCTTC CASNLRGSYGYTF
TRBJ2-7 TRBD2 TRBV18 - TGTGCCAGCTCCCTCGGGGAGCGGGGGACCGAGCAGTACTTC CASSLGERGTEQYF
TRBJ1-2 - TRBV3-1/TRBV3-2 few TGTGCCAGCAGCCAAGAGGAGTTCGGCGGCTACACCTTC CASSQEEFGGYTF
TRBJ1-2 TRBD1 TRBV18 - TGTGCCAGCTCACCACAATCTCTGGACAGGGGGCTGAACTATGGCTACACCTTC CASSPQSLDRGLNYGYTF
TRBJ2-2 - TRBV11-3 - TGTGCCAGCAGCCGAACCCACCCTAGCGCCGGCGGGGAGCTGTTTTTT CASSRTHPSAGGELFF
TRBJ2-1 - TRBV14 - TGTGCCAGCAGCCCGCTTTTTGGGGCGAGCACCAATGAGCAGTTCTTC CASSPLFGASTNEQFF
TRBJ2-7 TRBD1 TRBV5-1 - TGCGCCAGCAGCTTGGGACAGGGTGCCTACGAGCAGTACTTC CASSLGQGAYEQYF
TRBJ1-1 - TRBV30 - TGTGCCTGGGAAAGACAGAAGAACACTGAAGCTTTCTTT CAWERQKNTEAFF
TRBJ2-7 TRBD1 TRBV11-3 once TGTGCCAGCAGTGAGACAGGGGACTACGAGCAGTACTTC CASSETGDYEQYF
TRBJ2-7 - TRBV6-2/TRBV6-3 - TGTGCCAGCAGTTACCACCCGTTTAAAATAGGACAGATCGACCCCTACGAGCAGTACTTC CASSYHPFKIGQIDPYEQYF
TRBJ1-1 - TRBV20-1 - TGCAGTGCTGAACTTTCCGGTGAAGCTTTCTTT CSAELSGEAFF
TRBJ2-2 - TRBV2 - TGTGCCAGCAGTTCCTATACGAACACCGGGGAGCTGTTTTTT CASSSYTNTGELFF
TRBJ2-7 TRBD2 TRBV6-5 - TGTGCCACCGAGGCCAGCGGGAGTTACGAGCAGTACTTC CATEASGSYEQYF
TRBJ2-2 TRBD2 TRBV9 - TGTGCCAGCAGCGTAGGAATAGCGGGAGACACCGGGGAGCTGTTTTTT CASSVGIAGDTGELFF
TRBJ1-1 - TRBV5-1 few TGCGCCAGCAGCTTGGCCGAGAGGACTGAAGCTTTCTTT CASSLAERTEAFF
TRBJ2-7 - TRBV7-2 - TGTGCCAGCAGCTCCCAACTCCGGGGGGCTAGGGGCTACGAGCAGTACTTC CASSSQLRGARGYEQYF
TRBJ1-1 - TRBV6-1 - TGTGCCAGCAGCGAAGCCGTGAACACTGAAGCTTTCTTT CASSEAVNTEAFF
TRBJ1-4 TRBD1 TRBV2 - TGTGCCAGCACCGCGCAGGGGGGAGCTAATGAAAAACTGTTTTTT CASTAQGGANEKLFF
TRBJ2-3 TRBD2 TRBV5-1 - TGCGCCAGCAGTAAAGCCGGGACTAATTTACCACATACGCAGTATTTT CASSKAGTNLPHTQYF